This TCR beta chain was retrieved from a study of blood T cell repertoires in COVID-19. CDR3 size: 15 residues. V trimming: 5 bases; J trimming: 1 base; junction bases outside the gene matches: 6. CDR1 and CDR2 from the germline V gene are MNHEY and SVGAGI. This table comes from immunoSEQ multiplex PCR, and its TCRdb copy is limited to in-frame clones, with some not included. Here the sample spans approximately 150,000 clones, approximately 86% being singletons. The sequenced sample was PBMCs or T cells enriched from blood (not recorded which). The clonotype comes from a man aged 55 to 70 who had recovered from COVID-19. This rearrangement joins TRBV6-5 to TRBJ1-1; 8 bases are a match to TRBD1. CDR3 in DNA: TGTGCCAGCAGTCCTCGACAGGGGAGGAACACTGAAGCTTTCTTT. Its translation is CASSPRQGRNTEAFF.